A selection of T cell receptor beta chains follows, all from one sample in a study of blood T cell repertoires in COVID-19. The assay was immunoSEQ multiplex PCR, and TCRdb's table has in-frame clones only and misses some. The data hold under 300,000 clones, with approximately 86% observed a single time. The sample was peripheral blood. Source of these receptors: a woman between 65 and 79 years old with active or convalescent COVID-19. CDR3s include the opening cysteine and the closing phenylalanine or tryptophan. The order of the fields is V gene, CDR3 length, clone size, J gene, D gene, CDR3 DNA, CDR3 protein. The D gene is left open where the match is weak. Size is stated for part of the rows, as once, few or many counts, or as a class when the clone is expanded.

V: TRBV27
length: 13
size: .
J: TRBJ2-3
D: TRBD1
DNA: TGTGCCAGCAGTAGTGACAGGGGAGGTACGCAGTATTTT
CDR3: CASSSDRGGTQYF

V: TRBV9
length: 14
size: .
J: TRBJ1-6
D: .
DNA: TGTGCCAGCAGCCCTAGTTTTATCGATTCACCCCTCCACTTT
CDR3: CASSPSFIDSPLHF

V: TRBV19
length: 15
size: .
J: TRBJ1-2
D: .
DNA: TGTGCCAGTAGTACCCTGAGGGAGGGTAACTATGGCTACACCTTC
CDR3: CASSTLREGNYGYTF

V: TRBV3-1/TRBV3-2
length: 15
size: once
J: TRBJ1-2
D: .
DNA: TGTGCCAGCAGCCAAGATGATCAGGGCTCCTATGGCTACACCTTC
CDR3: CASSQDDQGSYGYTF

V: TRBV6-5
length: 13
size: .
J: TRBJ1-6
D: .
DNA: TGTGCCAGCAGTTTGAGTCCCTCGGCCAGGGTCCACTTT
CDR3: CASSLSPSARVHF

V: TRBV10-3
length: 15
size: .
J: TRBJ2-2
D: .
DNA: TGTGCCACCTCGGACTCTCGAAGACCCACCGGGGAGCTGTTTTTT
CDR3: CATSDSRRPTGELFF

V: TRBV25-1
length: 13
size: .
J: TRBJ1-5
D: .
DNA: TGTGCCAGCTCCAGGGAAGGGGGTCAGCCCCAGCATTTT
CDR3: CASSREGGQPQHF

V: TRBV6-2/TRBV6-3
length: 15
size: .
J: TRBJ2-2
D: .
DNA: TGTGCCAGCAGTTTCCTGACAGGTTTAGCCGGGGAGCTGTTTTTT
CDR3: CASSFLTGLAGELFF

V: TRBV18
length: 19
size: .
J: TRBJ1-2
D: .
DNA: TGTGCCAGCTCACCCATGGTCTCACCTCAGAAAACCACGTGGTATGGCTACACCTTC
CDR3: CASSPMVSPQKTTWYGYTF

V: TRBV7-8
length: 15
size: .
J: TRBJ2-4
D: TRBD1
DNA: TGTGCCAGCAGCTTGGCCGGGACAGGGGAATACATTCAGTACTTC
CDR3: CASSLAGTGEYIQYF

V: TRBV12-3/TRBV12-4
length: 12
size: .
J: TRBJ1-2
D: .
DNA: TGTGCCAGCAGTTTTCGGGGTGGGGGCTACACCTTC
CDR3: CASSFRGGGYTF

V: TRBV3-1/TRBV3-2
length: 15
size: few
J: TRBJ1-3
D: TRBD1
DNA: TGTGCCAGCACCAGAGGACAGGGAACTGGAAACACCATATATTTT
CDR3: CASTRGQGTGNTIYF

V: TRBV7-9
length: 15
size: .
J: TRBJ1-4
D: TRBD1
DNA: TGTGCCAGCAGCACGGACAGGGGTTTAAATGAAAAACTGTTTTTT
CDR3: CASSTDRGLNEKLFF

V: TRBV15
length: 15
size: .
J: TRBJ1-1
D: .
DNA: TGTGCCACCAGCAGAGAGTTGACAGCGAACACTGAAGCTTTCTTT
CDR3: CATSRELTANTEAFF

V: TRBV5-8
length: 14
size: .
J: TRBJ2-7
D: TRBD1
DNA: TGTGCCAGCAGCCTCGGGACAGCGATAGGCGAGCAGTACTTC
CDR3: CASSLGTAIGEQYF

V: TRBV7-2
length: 12
size: .
J: TRBJ2-7
D: .
DNA: TGTGCCAGCAGCGAATCCCGGAGGGAGCAGTACTTC
CDR3: CASSESRREQYF

V: TRBV5-1
length: 13
size: .
J: TRBJ2-3
D: .
DNA: TGCGCCAGCAGCTTAGGGGCGGCGGATACGCAGTATTTT
CDR3: CASSLGAADTQYF

V: TRBV24-1
length: 14
size: .
J: TRBJ2-2
D: .
DNA: TGTGCCTCTACCCCGACAGCGAACACCGGGGAGCTGTTTTTT
CDR3: CASTPTANTGELFF

V: TRBV7-2
length: 16
size: .
J: TRBJ2-1
D: TRBD2
DNA: TGTGCCAGCAGCTCCGGACTAGCGGGGGCCCTTAGTGAGCAGTTCTTC
CDR3: CASSSGLAGALSEQFF

V: TRBV19
length: 17
size: .
J: TRBJ2-5
D: .
DNA: TGTGCCAGTATGATCGAGGTAGCTGAGGGAACTGGGCAGACCCAGTACTTC
CDR3: CASMIEVAEGTGQTQYF

V: TRBV5-1
length: 13
size: .
J: TRBJ2-1
D: .
DNA: TGCGCCAGCAGCTTGGAGGGGTGGGATGAGCAGTTCTTC
CDR3: CASSLEGWDEQFF

V: TRBV5-1
length: 14
size: .
J: TRBJ1-2
D: TRBD1
DNA: TGCGCCAGCAGCCCGGACGGACAGGGGGCTGGCTACACCTTC
CDR3: CASSPDGQGAGYTF

V: TRBV29-1
length: 14
size: few
J: TRBJ1-1
D: .
DNA: TGCAGCGTCGCTCCCCGACGAGGGAACACTGAAGCTTTCTTT
CDR3: CSVAPRRGNTEAFF

V: TRBV18
length: 18
size: .
J: TRBJ2-5
D: .
DNA: TGTGCCAGCTCACTTCGGGAGCCCGGGGTCCTTAAACAAGAGACCCAGTACTTC
CDR3: CASSLREPGVLKQETQYF

V: TRBV10-3
length: 14
size: .
J: TRBJ2-7
D: TRBD2
DNA: TGTGCCATCAGTGAGTCTGGGACTAGCTACGAGCAGTACTTC
CDR3: CAISESGTSYEQYF

V: TRBV5-6
length: 14
size: once
J: TRBJ1-6
D: .
DNA: TGTGCCACCCGGCGGACAGTGTGGAATTCACCCCTCCACTTT
CDR3: CATRRTVWNSPLHF

V: TRBV5-8
length: 14
size: .
J: TRBJ1-4
D: .
DNA: TGTGCCAGCAGCCCCGGTGTGGGAGGGGAAAAACTGTTTTTT
CDR3: CASSPGVGGEKLFF

V: TRBV7-3
length: 15
size: .
J: TRBJ1-5
D: .
DNA: TGTGCCAGCAGTTCTCCGGGGGGCGCTTTACAGCCCCAGCATTTT
CDR3: CASSSPGGALQPQHF

V: TRBV24-1
length: 16
size: .
J: TRBJ1-2
D: .
DNA: TGTGCCACCAGTGACCCCGCGGCCAGGGCGGACTATGGCTACACCTTC
CDR3: CATSDPAARADYGYTF

V: TRBV5-6
length: 16
size: .
J: TRBJ2-7
D: TRBD2
DNA: TGTGCCAGCAGCCCGAATAGCGGGTTGACCTTTAACGAGCAGTACTTC
CDR3: CASSPNSGLTFNEQYF

V: TRBV7-8
length: 15
size: .
J: TRBJ1-6
D: .
DNA: TGTGCCAGCACGAAGGGGGTAGTAAATAATTCACCCCTCCACTTT
CDR3: CASTKGVVNNSPLHF

V: TRBV19
length: 15
size: .
J: TRBJ2-7
D: TRBD1
DNA: TGTGCCAGTTCACCCGGGACAGGGCCTTCCTACGAGCAGTACTTC
CDR3: CASSPGTGPSYEQYF

V: TRBV27
length: 14
size: .
J: TRBJ2-7
D: TRBD1
DNA: TGTGCCAGCAGTTTCGACAGGGGCCCCTACGAGCAGTACTTC
CDR3: CASSFDRGPYEQYF

V: TRBV2
length: 16
size: few
J: TRBJ1-4
D: .
DNA: TGTGCCAGCAGTAGGTCTAGGTTGAGTGTTAATGAAAAACTGTTTTTT
CDR3: CASSRSRLSVNEKLFF

V: TRBV5-6
length: 12
size: .
J: TRBJ2-1
D: .
DNA: TGTGCCAGCAGCCTGACAGTTAATGAGCAGTTCTTC
CDR3: CASSLTVNEQFF

V: TRBV6-4
length: 15
size: .
J: TRBJ1-5
D: .
DNA: TGTGCCAGCAGTGACCCACGGGGAGGGAATCAGCCCCAGCATTTT
CDR3: CASSDPRGGNQPQHF

V: TRBV9
length: 14
size: .
J: TRBJ2-1
D: TRBD2
DNA: TGTGCCAGCCAACCGGGGGGGAACTACAATGAGCAGTTCTTC
CDR3: CASQPGGNYNEQFF

V: TRBV5-1
length: 13
size: .
J: TRBJ2-3
D: .
DNA: TGCGCCAGCAGCCACAGGGACCTGGATACGCAGTATTTT
CDR3: CASSHRDLDTQYF

V: TRBV3-1/TRBV3-2
length: 14
size: few
J: TRBJ2-1
D: .
DNA: TGTGCCAGCAGCCAAGAAAGGGGGTTGAATGAGCAGTTCTTC
CDR3: CASSQERGLNEQFF

V: TRBV24-1
length: 14
size: .
J: TRBJ1-2
D: .
DNA: TGTGCCACCAGTGCTGGGGGAGGGCCCTATGGCTACACCTTC
CDR3: CATSAGGGPYGYTF

V: TRBV3-1/TRBV3-2
length: 18
size: .
J: TRBJ2-5
D: TRBD1
DNA: TGTGCCAGCAGCCAAGAAATAGTGGGACAGGGCCAACGGAAGACCCAGTACTTC
CDR3: CASSQEIVGQGQRKTQYF